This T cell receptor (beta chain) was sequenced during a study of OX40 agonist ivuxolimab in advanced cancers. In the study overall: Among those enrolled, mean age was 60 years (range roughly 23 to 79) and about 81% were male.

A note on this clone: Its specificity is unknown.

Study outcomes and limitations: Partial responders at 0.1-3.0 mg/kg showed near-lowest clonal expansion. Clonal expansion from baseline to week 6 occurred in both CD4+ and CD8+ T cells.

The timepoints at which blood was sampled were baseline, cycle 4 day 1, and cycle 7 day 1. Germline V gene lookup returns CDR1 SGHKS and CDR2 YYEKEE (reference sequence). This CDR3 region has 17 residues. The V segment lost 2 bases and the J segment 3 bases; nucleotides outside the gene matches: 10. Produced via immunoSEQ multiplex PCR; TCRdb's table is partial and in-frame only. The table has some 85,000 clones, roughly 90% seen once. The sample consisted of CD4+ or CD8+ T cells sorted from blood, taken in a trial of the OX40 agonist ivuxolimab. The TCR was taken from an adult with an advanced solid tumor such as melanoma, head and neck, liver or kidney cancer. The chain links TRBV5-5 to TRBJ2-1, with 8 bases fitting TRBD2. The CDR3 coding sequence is TGTGCCAGCAGCTTTCAACTCGGGAGGGGTATCTACAATGAGCAGTTCTTC. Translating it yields CASSFQLGRGIYNEQFF.